This TCR beta chain came from a study of cytomegalovirus exposure and HLA in healthy donors. This clone showed up just once. Looked up from germline, CDR1 is SGHVS and CDR2 is FQNEAQ. The ends lost 4 bases at V and 6 bases at J; junction bases unmatched: 5. This CDR3 is built from 14 residues. Sequencing was performed with immunoSEQ multiplex PCR; in TCRdb, only in-frame clones are kept and a portion is missing. The repertoire includes about 98,000 clones, about 90% of them detected once, and 6.3% sits in the top ten. The clonotype originates from a man aged 18 to 30 in good health and CMV-seropositive. The genes are TRBV7-8 and TRBJ1-2; 10 positions agree with TRBD1. Sequenced sample: PBMCs. The CDR3 here is CASSSRTGGDGYTF. CDR3 sequence (DNA): TGTGCCAGCAGCTCCCGGACAGGGGGTGATGGCTACACCTTC.